This T cell receptor beta chain is drawn from a study of control samples from healthy donors and cancer patients. Repertoires were generated with immunoSEQ multiplex PCR, while TCRdb's copy carries only in-frame clones and drops some. This sample carries about 79,000 clones, 90% to 95% of them seen once, and the ten largest clones take about 1.3%. The V gene's germline CDR1 is KGHDR and CDR2 SFDVKD. Between the trimmed V and J ends, which lost 3 bases and 7 bases, there was a span of 5 bases. The CDR3 is 11 residues long. Specimen: PBMCs. This sequence originates from a woman between 40 and 55 years old with lung cancer. The chain employs TRBV24-1 and TRBJ1-2, with D uncertain. CDR3 in DNA: TGTGCCACCAGTGATCGGCGTGGCTACACCTTC. As protein: CATSDRRGYTF.